This T cell receptor beta chain is from a study of shared clonotypes between healthy human individuals (dated by TCRdb to about 2020). In the study overall: A couple of women and a few men aged 18 to 49 years were included in the cohort. For each donor, CD4 naive and CD4 memory were each run on three plates, CD8 naive on two plates, and CD8 memory on one plate. Blood TCR repertoires of a handful of healthy adults were deeply sequenced to estimate repertoire size and the extent of clonotype sharing between individuals. Libraries were prepared and TCR repertoires were sequenced by different laboratories using diverse techniques, in order to increase sequencing depth and limit assay-specific biases. Leukapheresis yielded between about 0.94 and 9.5 billion PBMCs per donor. Points the paper makes about the study in general: Because the study included only a small number of donors, the genetic and exposure-history diversity represented was limited. Compared with non-shared clonotypes, clonotypes shared by all four sorted-subset donors had higher generation probabilities. Rarefaction of sorted-subset datasets indicated incomplete sequencing despite the large sequencing depth. Naive subsets generally had larger estimated clonotype richness than memory subsets did. Across four donors, approximately 4.9% of naive CD4, more than 3% of naive CD8, about 2.3% of memory CD4, and under 0.45% of memory CD8 clonotypes were shared. Sampling was restricted to blood, and TCR repertoires in tissues likely differ from the TCR repertoires found in blood. Pairwise subsampling led to the expectation that sequencing depth would affect the degree of clonotype sharing among donors.

For the CD8 naive samples, CD45RO-negative cells were positively selected for CCR7, yielding a CD45RA+CCR7+ population from which TemRA cells were excluded. The donors were healthy, HIV-negative adults with no recently reported acute infections or vaccinations. Every donor was a Caucasian adult residing in Nashville, Tennessee, USA. Blood was obtained by leukapheresis, after which PBMCs were separated by Ficoll-Histopaque density gradient centrifugation and cryopreserved in liquid nitrogen vapor phase. Purity and quantity of every magnetically sorted T cell population were checked by analytical flow cytometry. Each sorted fraction had its genomic DNA isolated and then quantified by UV absorbance on a Nanodrop 2000c. Sequences MGHRA (CDR1) and YSYEKL (CDR2) are obtained from the germline V gene. Including the terminal cysteine and phenylalanine, the CDR3 comprises 15 residues. The entry retains the CDR3 DNA only, 45 bases that are in frame from base 1. Trimming removed 6 bases from V and 4 bases from J, leaving 13 bases between the germline ends.

Of note for this clone: It lacks a known antigen. Qualities for individual bases were not recorded, and no much larger clone is one base off.

Using the deep immunoSEQ assay, multiplex PCR amplified TCR CDR3 regions from genomic DNA. For each cell subset, the extracted genomic DNA was distributed evenly across all wells of several immunoSEQ 96-well plates, and each plate served as one replicate. For sorted subsets, each replicate PCR was loaded with about 0.2 ug genomic DNA, equivalent to 30,000 or so T cell genomes. The purified libraries were quantified using a Qubit 3.0 fluorometer, sized with a Bioanalyzer 2100, and then quantified again using the KAPA Library Quantification kit. Every immunoSEQ 96-well plate was sequenced on a dedicated single-read 150-cycle Illumina NextSeq 550 flow cell. In the source study's methods: Because only junctional sequences without quality scores were contained in the immunoSEQ output, filtering matching that applied to full-length reads could not be performed. To assign V/J genes and CDR3, sequences were annotated using PyIR, a Python wrapper for IgBLAST v1.9, with IMGT germline references. Reads were removed for weak V/J assignments (E-value above 1e-6), missing CDR3, stop codons, out-of-frame junctions, or ambiguous translated residues. A V3J clonotype was defined by an identical inferred V gene, J gene, and CDR3 amino acid sequence. The percentage overlap between two repertoires was calculated by dividing the number of shared unique clonotypes by the size of the smaller repertoire. RTK rarefaction, the Chao1 estimator, and Recon v2.1 estimates of unobserved clonotypes were used to assess repertoire richness. Generation probabilities were computed with OLGA for all TCRbeta clonotypes obtained by the gDNA method from a few donors. In its TCRdb copy, this immuneACCESS table keeps in-frame sequences only and misses some clones. Where compared with another copy, unresolved V genes explain less than half of these, and the others have no known cause. V and J calls and clone size are given by that table; D and trimming were obtained from the DNA. For this sample there are about 680,000 clones; 92% appear just once. The ten largest make up 24% of the sample.

Input material: naive CD8+ T cells sorted from blood. The cell subset or site label on this specimen signifies: CD45RA+CCR7+. Recombination connected TRBV4-1 to TRBJ2-6; the D gene remains uncertain. The clonotype was recovered from a man aged 25 to 45 in good health. The sequenced DNA: TGCGCCAGCAGACCCACAGTGGCCGGGGCCAACGTCCTGACTTTC. Its amino acids are CASRPTVAGANVLTF.